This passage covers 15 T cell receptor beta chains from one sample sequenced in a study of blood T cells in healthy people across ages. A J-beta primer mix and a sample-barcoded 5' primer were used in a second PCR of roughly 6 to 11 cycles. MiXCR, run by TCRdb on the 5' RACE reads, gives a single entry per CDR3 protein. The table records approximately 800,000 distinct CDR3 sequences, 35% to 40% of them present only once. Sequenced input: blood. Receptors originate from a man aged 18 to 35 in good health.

Here the CDR3 DNA reads TGTGCCAGCAGCGATAGGGGGTCCAATGAGCAGTTCTTC. Protein: CASSDRGSNEQFF. The V call is TRBV9, the J call TRBJ2-1, with D possibly TRBD1 on 6 matching bases. Germline CDR1 and CDR2: SGDLS and YYNGEE. Between the trimmed V and J ends, which lost 3 bases and 6 bases, there was a span of 10 bases. The CDR3 is made up of 13 amino acids.

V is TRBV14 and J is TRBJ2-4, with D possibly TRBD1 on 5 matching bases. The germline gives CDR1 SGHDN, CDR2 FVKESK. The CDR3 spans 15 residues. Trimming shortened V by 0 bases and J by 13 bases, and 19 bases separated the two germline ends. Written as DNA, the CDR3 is TGTGCCAGCAGCCAAGAGACAGTCTGGTACAATGAGCAGTACTTC. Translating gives CASSQETVWYNEQYF.

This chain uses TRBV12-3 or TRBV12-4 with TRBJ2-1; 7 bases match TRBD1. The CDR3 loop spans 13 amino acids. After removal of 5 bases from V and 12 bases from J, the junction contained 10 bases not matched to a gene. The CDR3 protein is CASSPDRENTQFF. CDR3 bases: TGTGCCAGCAGTCCCGACAGGGAGAATACGCAGTTCTTC.

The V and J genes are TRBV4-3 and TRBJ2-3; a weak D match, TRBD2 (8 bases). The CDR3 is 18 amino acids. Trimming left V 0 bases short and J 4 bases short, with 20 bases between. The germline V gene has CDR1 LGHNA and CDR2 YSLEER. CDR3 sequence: CASSQDGLAGRGPDTQYF. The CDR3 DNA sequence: TGCGCCAGCAGCCAAGATGGGCTAGCGGGTAGGGGGCCAGATACGCAGTATTTT.

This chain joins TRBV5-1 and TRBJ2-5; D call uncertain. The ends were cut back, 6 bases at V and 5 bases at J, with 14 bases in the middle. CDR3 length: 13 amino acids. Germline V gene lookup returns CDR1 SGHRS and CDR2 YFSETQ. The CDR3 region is CASMIDPRETQYF. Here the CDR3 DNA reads TGCGCCAGCATGATCGACCCCAGGGAGACCCAGTACTTC.

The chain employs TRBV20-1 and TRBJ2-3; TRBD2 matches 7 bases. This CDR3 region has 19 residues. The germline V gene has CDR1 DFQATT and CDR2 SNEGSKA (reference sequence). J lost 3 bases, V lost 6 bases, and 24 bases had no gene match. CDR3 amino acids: CSAGRGLSPGRPRTDTQYF. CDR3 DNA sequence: TGCAGTGCGGGGAGGGGACTCAGCCCCGGAAGACCTAGAACAGATACGCAGTATTTT.

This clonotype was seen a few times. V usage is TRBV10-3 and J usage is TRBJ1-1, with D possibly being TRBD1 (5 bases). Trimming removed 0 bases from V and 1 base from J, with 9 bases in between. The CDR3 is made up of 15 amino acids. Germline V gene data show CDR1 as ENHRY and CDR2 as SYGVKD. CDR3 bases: TGTGCCATCAGTGAGTCAGGACACCCGAACACTGAAGCTTTCTTT. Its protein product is CAISESGHPNTEAFF.

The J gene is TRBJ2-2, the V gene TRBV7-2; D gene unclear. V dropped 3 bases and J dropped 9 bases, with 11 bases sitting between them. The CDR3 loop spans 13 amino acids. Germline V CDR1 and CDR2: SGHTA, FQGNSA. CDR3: CASSFRQDRELFF. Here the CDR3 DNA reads TGTGCCAGCAGCTTTAGGCAGGATAGGGAGCTGTTTTTT.

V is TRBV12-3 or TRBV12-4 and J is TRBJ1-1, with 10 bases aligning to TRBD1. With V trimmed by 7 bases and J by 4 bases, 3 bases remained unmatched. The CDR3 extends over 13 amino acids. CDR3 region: CASMRTGGTEAFF. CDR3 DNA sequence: TGTGCCAGCATGAGGACAGGGGGCACTGAAGCTTTCTTT.

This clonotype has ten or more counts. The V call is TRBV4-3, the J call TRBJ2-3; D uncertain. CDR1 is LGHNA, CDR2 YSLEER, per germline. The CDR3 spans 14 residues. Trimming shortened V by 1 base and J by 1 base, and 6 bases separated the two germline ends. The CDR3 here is CASSQGSGTDTQYF. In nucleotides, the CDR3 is TGCGCCAGCAGCCAAGGGTCTGGCACAGATACGCAGTATTTT.

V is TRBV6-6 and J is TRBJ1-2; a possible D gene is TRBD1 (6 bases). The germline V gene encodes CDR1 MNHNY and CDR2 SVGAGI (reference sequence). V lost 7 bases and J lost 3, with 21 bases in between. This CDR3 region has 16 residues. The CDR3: CASKGGKQGLDYGYTF. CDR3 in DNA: TGTGCCAGCAAGGGGGGGAAACAGGGTCTCGACTATGGCTACACCTTC.

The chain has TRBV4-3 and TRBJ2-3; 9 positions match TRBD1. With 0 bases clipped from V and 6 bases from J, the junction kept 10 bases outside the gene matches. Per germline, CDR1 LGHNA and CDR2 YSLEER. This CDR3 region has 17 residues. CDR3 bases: TGCGCCAGCAGCCAAGATAGCAGGGACAGGGATTTGGATACGCAGTATTTT. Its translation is CASSQDSRDRDLDTQYF.

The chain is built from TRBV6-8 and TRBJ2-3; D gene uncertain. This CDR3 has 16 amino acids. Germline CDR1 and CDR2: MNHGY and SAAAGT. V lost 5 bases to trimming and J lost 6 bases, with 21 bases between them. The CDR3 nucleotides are TGTGCCAGCAGTCACGAAGTTAGGTCGGAAAGGGATACGCAGTATTTT. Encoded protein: CASSHEVRSERDTQYF.

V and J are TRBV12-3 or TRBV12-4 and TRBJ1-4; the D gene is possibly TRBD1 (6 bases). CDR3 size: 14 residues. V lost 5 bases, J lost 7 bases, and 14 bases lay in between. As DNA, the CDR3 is TGTGCCAGCAGTCGGACAGATGAAGTTGAAAAACTGTTTTTT. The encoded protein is CASSRTDEVEKLFF.

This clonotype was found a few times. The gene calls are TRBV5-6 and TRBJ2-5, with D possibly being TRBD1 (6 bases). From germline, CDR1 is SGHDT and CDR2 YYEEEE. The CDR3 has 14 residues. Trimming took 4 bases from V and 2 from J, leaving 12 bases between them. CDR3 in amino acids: CASSPFDRQETQYF. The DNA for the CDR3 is TGTGCCAGCAGCCCCTTCGACAGGCAAGAGACCCAGTACTTC.